One and the same sample provided the 6 T cell receptor beta chains below, sequenced in a study of T cells in pancreatic ductal adenocarcinoma. Profiled with immunoSEQ multiplex PCR; TCRdb holds only in-frame clones, not every one. The sample lists roughly 100,000 clones; 90% to 95% were seen once. Surgery without prior neoadjuvant therapy was the treatment of the selected pancreatic ductal adenocarcinoma patients. Sequenced sample: PBMCs. The source is a human donor with pancreatic ductal adenocarcinoma.

DNA for the CDR3: TGTGCCAGCAGCTTTGGGGCGGGAGCGGGTGGGGAGCTGTTTTTT. It translates to CASSFGAGAGGELFF. This chain uses TRBV7-8 with TRBJ2-2; 7 nucleotides align to TRBD2. Looked up from germline, CDR1 is SGHVS and CDR2 is FQNEAQ. The V segment lost 3 bases and the J segment 8 bases; nucleotides outside the gene matches: 9. The CDR3 is 15 residues long.

This chain links TRBV11-1 with TRBJ2-6; D unclear. Trimming pared 1 base from V and 2 bases from J, leaving 6 bases between. CDR3 size: 15 residues. Germline values: CDR1 SGHAT, CDR2 FQDESV (reference sequence). For the CDR3, the DNA is TGTGCCAGCAGCTTAGACCTAGCTGGGGCCAACGTCCTGACTTTC. Translated, it gives CASSLDLAGANVLTF. The full variable domain, its missing parts supplied by reference TRBV11-1 and TRBJ2-6, is EAEVAQSPRYKITEKSQAVAFWCDPISGHATLYWYRQILGQGPELLVQFQDESVVDDSQLPKDRFSAERLKGVDSTLKIQPAELGDSAMYLCASSLDLAGANVLTFGAGSRLTVL.

This chain connects TRBV28 to TRBJ2-7; 7 bases agree with TRBD2. J was trimmed by 5 bases and V by 8 bases; bases with no gene match: 12. Germline CDR1 MDHEN, CDR2 SYDVKM. This CDR3 has 14 amino acids. The CDR3 sequence is CASGGGIGVHEQYF. For the CDR3, the DNA is TGTGCCAGCGGGGGGGGAATCGGCGTCCACGAGCAGTACTTC.

The V and J genes are TRBV6-6 and TRBJ1-1; 7 bases match TRBD1. After removal of 8 bases from V and 1 base from J, the junction contained 7 bases not matched to a gene. The germline CDR1 and CDR2 sequences are MNHNY and SVGAGI (reference sequence). The CDR3 totals 14 residues. The CDR3 nucleotides are TGTGCCAGCGGCCGACAGGGAGGGAACACTGAAGCTTTCTTT. Translating it yields CASGRQGGNTEAFF.

The CDR3 protein is CASSTTSGRENIQYF. The CDR3 nucleotides read TGCGCCAGCAGTACGACTAGCGGGAGGGAAAACATTCAGTACTTC. The V call is TRBV5-1, the J call TRBJ2-4; 14 bases line up with TRBD2. J was trimmed by 5 bases and V by 5 bases; bases with no gene match: 3. This CDR3 region has 15 residues. Per germline, CDR1 SGHRS and CDR2 YFSETQ.

The gene calls are TRBV29-1 and TRBJ2-1, with 12 bases lining up with TRBD2. This CDR3 region has 14 residues. Trimming at V came to 0 bases and at J to 7 bases, leaving 1 base not matched to a gene. Germline loops: CDR1 SQVTM, CDR2 ANQGSEA. The CDR3 DNA reads as TGCAGCGTTGAAGAGACTAGCGGGAGTAATGAGCAGTTCTTC. Its protein product is CSVEETSGSNEQFF.